This passage covers 32 T cell receptor beta chains from one sample sequenced in a study of radiotherapy plus CTLA-4 blockade in lung cancer. TCRdb's copy holds only in-frame clones and misses some; the assay was immunoSEQ multiplex PCR. The repertoire holds about 13,000 clones, with around 87% as singletons. The input for sequencing was peripheral blood, taken from a patient treated with radiotherapy plus ipilimumab. These receptors came from a human donor with non-small cell lung cancer that progressed on radiotherapy plus ipilimumab. Some clones in this sample may be carry-over from other donors' samples.

J is TRBJ1-2 and V is TRBV29-1, with D maybe TRBD1 (5 bases). Looked up from germline, CDR1 is SQVTM and CDR2 is ANQGSEA. V gave up 3 bases and J gave up 8 bases, with 16 bases separating them. The CDR3 totals 13 residues. The CDR3 nucleotides are TGCAGCGTTGAGTCGGCAGGGAATTTCGGCTACACCTTC. Translation: CSVESAGNFGYTF.

This clone was observed a single time. The V call is TRBV5-6, the J call TRBJ2-2; D gene uncertain. The germline CDR1 and CDR2 sequences are SGHDT and YYEEEE. Trimming shortened V by 4 bases and J by 7 bases, and 5 bases separated the two germline ends. The CDR3 is 11 amino acids. The CDR3 region has the DNA TGTGCCAGCAGCCTTAGCGGGGAGCTGTTTTTT. Protein: CASSLSGELFF.

The gene calls are TRBV11-2 and TRBJ2-1; D call uncertain. CDR3 length equals 14 residues. V was trimmed by 1 base and J by 4 bases, leaving 8 bases between them. The germline CDR1 and CDR2 sequences are SGHAT and FQNNGV. Here the CDR3 reads CASSLGGAYNEQFF. The CDR3 coding sequence is TGTGCCAGCAGCTTAGGAGGTGCTTACAATGAGCAGTTCTTC.

The chain links TRBV5-4 to TRBJ1-2; 8 nucleotides line up with TRBD1. The CDR3 extends over 12 amino acids. Trimming removed 5 bases from V and 8 bases from J; junction bases left unmatched: 5. CDR1 and CDR2 (germline): SGHNT, YYREEE (reference sequence). Here the CDR3 reads CASSKDRAGYTF. For the CDR3, the DNA is TGTGCCAGCAGTAAGGACAGGGCAGGCTACACCTTC.

This clone was seen a handful of times. The chain uses TRBV4-1 and TRBJ1-1, with D perhaps TRBD1 (6 bases). Per the germline V gene, CDR1 is MGHRA and CDR2 is YSYEKL. The V end lost 4 bases, the J end lost 11 bases, and 17 bases lay between the germline ends. This CDR3 contains 13 residues. As DNA, the CDR3 is TGCGCCAGCAGCCCAGGGGACGGGGGGGCTGCTTTCTTT. Its protein is CASSPGDGGAAFF.

The chain uses TRBV9 and TRBJ2-1; TRBD2 matches 12 bases. V was clipped by 1 base and J by 8 bases; unmatched bases: 4. Germline values: CDR1 SGDLS, CDR2 YYNGEE. The CDR3 extends over 15 amino acids. The CDR3 sequence: CASSVTSGRIYEQFF. Written as DNA, the CDR3 is TGTGCCAGCAGCGTAACTAGCGGGAGGATCTATGAGCAGTTCTTC. The full variable domain, completed using reference TRBV9 and TRBJ2-1, is DSGVTQTPKHLITATGQRVTLRCSPRSGDLSVYWYQQSLDQGLQFLIQYYNGEERAKGNILERFSAQQFPDLHSELNLSSLELGDSALYFCASSVTSGRIYEQFFGPGTRLTVL.

The CDR3 DNA is TGTGCCAGCAGTTACTCGAGACTAGGGACGCAGTATTTT. This encodes CASSYSRLGTQYF. The gene calls are TRBV6-5 and TRBJ2-3; a weak D match, TRBD2 (6 bases). CDR1 MNHEY and CDR2 SVGAGI come from the germline V gene. The CDR3 runs to 13 residues. V lost 0 bases, J lost 9 bases, and 10 bases lay in between.

The genes are TRBV2 and TRBJ1-2; 7 positions match TRBD1. This CDR3 has 12 residues. The germline gives CDR1 SNHLY, CDR2 FYNNEI. J gave up 7 bases and V 5 bases, and 4 bases lay outside the gene matches. CDR3 region: CASSLNRGGYTF. For the CDR3, the DNA is TGTGCCAGCAGTTTAAACAGGGGTGGCTACACCTTC.

V and J are TRBV5-6 and TRBJ2-5; tentative D call: TRBD2 (6 bases). Germline V gene data show CDR1 as SGHDT and CDR2 as YYEEEE. Trimming took 2 bases from V and 1 from J, leaving 9 bases between them. This CDR3 is 14 amino acids long. The CDR3 is CASSFRDFQETQYF. The CDR3 region has the DNA TGTGCCAGCAGCTTCCGGGACTTCCAAGAGACCCAGTACTTC.

V is TRBV7-2 and J is TRBJ1-2; 7 bases align to TRBD1. Germline V gene sequence: CDR1 SGHTA, CDR2 FQGNSA. There are 15 residues in the CDR3. V lost 4 bases, J lost 5 bases, and 10 bases stayed unmatched. CDR3 sequence: CASSSAGQPMYGYTF. The CDR3 region has the DNA TGTGCCAGCAGCTCAGCGGGACAGCCTATGTATGGCTACACCTTC.

The chain has TRBV4-1 and TRBJ2-1, with 11 bases identical to TRBD2. CDR1 is MGHRA, CDR2 YSYEKL, per germline. Trimming took 0 bases from V and 3 from J; bases not matched to a gene: 4. CDR3 length: 17 residues. In DNA, the CDR3 is TGCGCCAGCAGCCAAGAACGTGGGACTAGCGGCTACAATGAGCAGTTCTTC. This codes for CASSQERGTSGYNEQFF.

J is TRBJ2-2 and V is TRBV11-1; 12 bases map to TRBD2. The CDR3 is made up of 16 amino acids. CDR1 and CDR2 from the germline V gene are SGHAT and FQDESV (reference sequence). Trimming cost V 6 bases and J 4 bases; bases outside gene matches: 6. The CDR3 DNA reads as TGTGCCAGCAGTCCCAGACTAGCGGGAGTCACCGGGGAGCTGTTTTTT. It codes for CASSPRLAGVTGELFF.

This clone occurred a few times. The genes are TRBV7-2 and TRBJ2-1; the match to TRBD2 covers 9 bases. J gave up 3 bases and V 5 bases, and 5 bases lay outside the gene matches. CDR1 is SGHTA and CDR2 is FQGNSA in the germline V gene. The CDR3 totals 15 residues. The CDR3 nucleotides read TGTGCCAGCAGCAAGAGCGGGGGGTACTACAATGAGCAGTTCTTC. Residues: CASSKSGGYYNEQFF.

The sample holds one count of this clone. V gene TRBV9 combines with J gene TRBJ2-5, with D tentatively TRBD2 (7 bases). CDR3 length: 15 residues. Germline V gene sequence: CDR1 SGDLS, CDR2 YYNGEE. V shed 4 bases and J shed 2 bases, with 15 bases lying between them. The CDR3 here is CASSSGGGLQETQYF. The CDR3 DNA is TGTGCCAGCAGCAGTGGCGGGGGCCTTCAAGAGACCCAGTACTTC. The full variable domain, in which reference TRBV9 and TRBJ2-5 provide the parts outside the CDR3, is DSGVTQTPKHLITATGQRVTLRCSPRSGDLSVYWYQQSLDQGLQFLIQYYNGEERAKGNILERFSAQQFPDLHSELNLSSLELGDSALYFCASSSGGGLQETQYFGPGTRLLVL.

The J gene is TRBJ1-5, the V gene TRBV23-1; possibly TRBD1 for D (6 bases). TRBV23-1 is an ORF for which the function is uncertain. The CDR3 runs to 17 residues. Trimming left V 11 bases short and J 0 bases short, with 23 bases between. Here the CDR3 DNA reads TGCGCCTGGGGGGGGGCAGTTGATTTTTATAGCAATCAGCCCCAGCATTTT. Its protein is CAWGGAVDFYSNQPQHF.

This clone was observed a handful of times. The rearrangement uses TRBV19 and TRBJ1-5, with D possibly being TRBD1 (6 bases). V was shortened by 4 bases and J by 9 bases, with 16 bases between the two germline ends. Germline V gives CDR1 LNHDA, CDR2 SQIVND (reference sequence). This CDR3 contains 14 residues. The CDR3 loop is CASSTTGTLWPQHF. The CDR3 DNA reads TGTGCCAGTAGTACCACCGGGACACTCTGGCCCCAGCATTTT.

The chain employs TRBV9 and TRBJ2-1; TRBD2 aligns across 7 bases. Germline lookup yields CDR1 SGDLS and CDR2 YYNGEE. Trimming cost V 0 bases and J 3 bases; bases outside gene matches: 3. This CDR3 region has 15 residues. Here the CDR3 reads CASSVDGGGYNEQFF. In DNA, the CDR3 is TGTGCCAGCAGCGTAGACGGCGGGGGCTACAATGAGCAGTTCTTC.

This clone was observed a few times. The V call is TRBV7-2, the J call TRBJ1-1; 7 bases line up with TRBD1. V shed 5 bases, J shed 6 bases, and the junction held 9 bases outside the gene matches. The CDR3 extends over 14 amino acids. CDR1 is SGHTA and CDR2 is FQGNSA in the germline V gene. For the CDR3, the DNA is TGTGCCAGCAGCCTCGGGACAGCCGGGCCTGAAGCTTTCTTT. Translation gives CASSLGTAGPEAFF.

The sample holds a few counts of this clone. The gene calls are TRBV6-1 and TRBJ2-7; 9 positions agree with TRBD2. The germline CDR1 and CDR2 sequences are MNHNS and SASEGT. This CDR3 has 15 amino acids. The J segment lost 2 bases and the V segment lost 2 bases, leaving 4 bases of the junction unmatched. CDR3 in DNA: TGTGCCAGCAGTGAATTAGCGGGGGTACCCTACGAGCAGTACTTC. It is translated as CASSELAGVPYEQYF.

V usage is TRBV5-1 and J usage is TRBJ1-3; TRBD1 might be the D (6 bases). The CDR3 spans 14 residues. Germline CDR1 reads SGHRS; CDR2 reads YFSETQ. The V gene lost 0 bases and the J gene lost 2 bases, with 6 bases spanning the gap. In nucleotides, the CDR3 is TGCGCCAGCAGCTTGGGGACAGCTGGAAACACCATATATTTT. Translation: CASSLGTAGNTIYF.

The rearrangement joins TRBV29-1 to TRBJ1-5; D call uncertain. Germline lookup yields CDR1 SQVTM and CDR2 ANQGSEA. V lost 4 bases to trimming and J lost 6 bases, with 10 bases between them. The CDR3 spans 12 residues. This chain's CDR3 is CSVGGSGQPQHF. In nucleotides, the CDR3 is TGCAGCGTTGGGGGTAGCGGTCAGCCCCAGCATTTT.

The rearrangement joins TRBV7-2 to TRBJ1-6; no clear D. CDR3 size: 15 residues. Trimming took 3 bases from V and 11 from J, leaving 17 bases between them. CDR1 and CDR2 (germline): SGHTA, FQGNSA. The CDR3 DNA is TGTGCCAGCAGCTTTTCTTCGGGTTCGCCCACACCCCTCCACTTT. It translates to CASSFSSGSPTPLHF.

The V and J genes are TRBV5-6 and TRBJ2-6, with D maybe TRBD1 (5 bases). The V and J ends lost 3 bases and 2 bases respectively, with 9 bases between them. CDR1 SGHDT and CDR2 YYEEEE come from the germline V gene. The CDR3 has 15 amino acids. The DNA for the CDR3 is TGTGCCAGCAGCTCGCAGGGCGCTGGGGCCAACGTCCTGACTTTC. Residues: CASSSQGAGANVLTF. The variable domain in full, completed from reference TRBV5-6 and TRBJ2-6, reads DAGVTQSPTHLIKTRGQQVTLRCSPKSGHDTVSWYQQALGQGPQFIFQYYEEEERQRGNFPDRFSGHQFPNYSSELNVNALLLGDSALYLCASSSQGAGANVLTFGAGSRLTVL.

This sequence joins TRBV4-2 and TRBJ2-3, with D perhaps TRBD2 (6 bases). Deletions cut 1 base from V and 5 bases from J, with 10 bases between. The CDR3 covers 14 residues. Germline lookup yields CDR1 LGHNA and CDR2 YNFKEQ. The DNA of the CDR3 is TGTGCCAGCAGCCAAGCGGGAGATGAAGATACGCAGTATTTT. It specifies CASSQAGDEDTQYF.

The chain has TRBV5-1 and TRBJ2-3; D may be TRBD1 (6 bases). This CDR3 comprises 16 residues. V gave up 2 bases and J gave up 4 bases, with 17 bases separating them. Germline lookup yields CDR1 SGHRS and CDR2 YFSETQ. CDR3 loop: CASSLSTRGSSDTQYF. DNA of the CDR3: TGCGCCAGCAGCTTATCGACCAGGGGTTCATCAGATACGCAGTATTTT.

The chain combines TRBV30 with TRBJ2-7, with TRBD1 matching over 9 bases. From germline, CDR1 is GTSNPN and CDR2 SVGIG (reference sequence). Losses at the gene ends were 5 bases for V and 4 bases for J; bases not matched to a gene: 12. CDR3 length equals 15 residues. The CDR3 sequence: CAWGSGQGMEYEQYF. The CDR3 nucleotides are TGTGCCTGGGGTAGCGGACAGGGGATGGAGTACGAGCAGTACTTC.

The gene calls are TRBV29-1 and TRBJ1-2, with D perhaps TRBD1 (5 bases). With 6 bases removed from V and 4 bases from J, the gap between germline ends came to 18 bases. CDR1 is SQVTM, CDR2 ANQGSEA, per germline. The CDR3 is 14 residues long. CDR3: CSVNKGGDGYGYTF. The CDR3 DNA reads as TGCAGCGTCAACAAAGGAGGGGATGGCTATGGCTACACCTTC.

V usage is TRBV27 and J usage is TRBJ2-7; 7 positions agree with TRBD2. There are 13 residues in the CDR3. Losses at the gene ends were 4 bases for V and 1 base for J; bases not matched to a gene: 1. The germline gives CDR1 MNHEY, CDR2 SMNVEV (reference sequence). CDR3 in amino acids: CASSWGGSYEQYF. As DNA, the CDR3 is TGTGCCAGCAGTTGGGGGGGGTCCTACGAGCAGTACTTC.

The chain carries TRBV7-2 and TRBJ2-5; weak D call: TRBD2 (5 bases). The CDR3 loop spans 15 amino acids. The ends were cut back, 5 bases at V and 3 bases at J, with 16 bases in the middle. CDR1 and CDR2 from the germline V gene are SGHTA and FQGNSA. CDR3 DNA sequence: TGTGCCAGCAGCCCCCGCCCGGGGTTAGAAGAGACCCAGTACTTC. It translates to CASSPRPGLEETQYF. The full variable domain, in which reference TRBV7-2 and TRBJ2-5 provide the parts outside the CDR3, is GAGVSQSPSNKVTEKGKDVELRCDPISGHTALYWYRQSLGQGLEFLIYFQGNSAPDKSGLPSDRFSAERTGGSVSTLTIQRTQQEDSAVYLCASSPRPGLEETQYFGPGTRLLVL.

This clone was counted once. V usage is TRBV6-1 and J usage is TRBJ2-2; TRBD1 matches at 10 bases. Unmatched junction bases numbered 7, after V lost 10 bases and J lost 5 bases. Germline CDR1 MNHNS, CDR2 SASEGT. The CDR3 contains 14 residues. This CDR3 reads CAIPRDRGTGELFF. CDR3 in DNA: TGTGCCATCCCCCGGGACAGGGGTACCGGGGAGCTGTTTTTT.

The CDR3 sequence is CAWHGGNTDTQYF. The DNA of the CDR3 is TGTGCCTGGCATGGGGGCAATACAGATACGCAGTATTTT. This sequence joins TRBV30 and TRBJ2-3; D is possibly TRBD1 (6 bases). Germline V lookup: CDR1 GTSNPN, CDR2 SVGIG (reference sequence). V was clipped by 5 bases and J by 3 bases, with 12 bases between them. The CDR3 loop spans 13 amino acids.

This clone was counted between two and nine times. The V call is TRBV4-1, the J call TRBJ2-1, with D possibly TRBD2 on 5 matching bases. Germline V gives CDR1 MGHRA, CDR2 YSYEKL. Trimming took off 4 bases at V and 3 bases at J, with 19 bases between the two ends. This CDR3 has 17 amino acids. The CDR3 region is CASSPLLLAAFYNEQFF. In DNA, the CDR3 is TGCGCCAGCAGCCCTCTGCTCCTAGCCGCCTTCTACAATGAGCAGTTCTTC.